The source of this T cell receptor beta chain is a study of T cell responses to AZD1222 COVID-19 vaccine. Study-level information: Second-dose timings of about 4 or about 12 weeks were pooled.

The CDR3 runs to 15 residues. The V end was cut by 2 bases, the J end by 4 bases, with 18 bases between. Germline V lookup: CDR1 SQVTM, CDR2 ANQGSEA. Sequenced by immunoSEQ multiplex PCR; TCRdb stores in-frame clones only, minus some. Of some 85,000 clones in the sample, roughly 87% are singletons; the top ten hold roughly a quarter. Overall study results and limits: There were repertoire samples only from the period after the peak T cell response. The reported proportion of spike-specific TCRs targeting unmutated variant regions was nearly half.

This clone was recorded only once. The antigen remains undetermined. The specimen was peripheral blood, collected on day 0 of AZD1222 vaccination. This sequence joins TRBV29-1 and TRBJ2-7; D is uncertain. The sequence was obtained from an adult in good health. CDR3 nucleotide sequence: TGCAGCGTTGAAAAGCCAAGAAAAAGTGGTTACGAGCAGTACTTC. Translated: CSVEKPRKSGYEQYF.